These T cell receptor beta chains were read from a single sample in a study of T cells in Graves' hyperthyroidism and ophthalmopathy. MiXCR, applied by TCRdb to the multiplex PCR reads, yields one record per CDR3 protein. The sample contains about 640,000 distinct CDR3 sequences, roughly 20% of which appear only once. What was sequenced was blood. These TCRs come from a man aged 25 to 40 with Graves' ophthalmopathy. Each CDR3 is given with its conserved first and last residue. D genes are given only for firm matches. Clone size is stated in some rows and not others, as once, few, many or a class when expanded.

V	J	D	size	CDR3	DNA
TRBV20-1	TRBJ2-7	TRBD2	-	CGGLAGSEQYF	TGCGGGGGACTAGCGGGAAGCGAGCAGTACTTC
TRBV2	TRBJ1-1	-	many	CASGSQGFGTEAFF	TGTGCCAGCGGGTCGCAGGGTTTTGGCACTGAAGCTTTCTTT
TRBV30	TRBJ1-2	-	many	CAWSLGGSYGYTF	TGTGCCTGGAGTTTGGGAGGGAGCTATGGCTACACCTTC
TRBV7-2	TRBJ2-7	-	few	CASDLGVGSEQYF	TGTGCCAGCGACTTAGGGGTGGGAAGCGAGCAGTACTTC
TRBV4-1	TRBJ2-7	TRBD1	many	CASSQGGGDYEQYF	TGTGCCAGCAGCCAAGGGGGCGGTGATTACGAGCAGTACTTC
TRBV5-1	TRBJ2-7	-	few	CASSLALRASGGEQYF	TGCGCCAGCAGCCTCGCCCTCCGGGCCTCTGGAGGGGAGCAGTACTTC
TRBV6-1	TRBJ1-4	-	-	CASSDVGLTNEKLFF	TGTGCCAGCAGTGATGTGGGCCTCACTAATGAAAAACTGTTTTTT
TRBV5-1	TRBJ2-7	-	many	CASSLKSGTYEQYF	TGCGCCAGCAGCTTGAAGTCCGGGACCTACGAGCAGTACTTC
TRBV6-6	TRBJ2-7	TRBD1	many	CASSYGGTGGGYEQYF	TGTGCCAGCAGTTACGGGGGGACAGGAGGAGGCTACGAGCAGTACTTC
TRBV24-1	TRBJ2-3	TRBD2	-	CATSDSQLAGVDTQYF	TGTGCCACCAGTGATTCCCAACTAGCGGGAGTGGATACGCAGTATTTT
TRBV14	TRBJ2-2	-	few	CASSQVKGLNTGELFF	TGTGCCAGCAGCCAAGTCAAGGGCTTGAACACCGGGGAGCTGTTTTTT
TRBV6-1	TRBJ2-4	-	-	CASRTNIQYF	TGTGCCAGCAGAACAAACATTCAGTACTTC
TRBV29-1	TRBJ1-1	-	few	CSATRMNTEAFF	TGCAGCGCGACACGTATGAACACTGAAGCTTTCTTT
TRBV3-1	TRBJ2-7	TRBD2	-	CAGSQDGLAGTLLSYEQYF	TGTGCCGGCAGCCAAGATGGACTAGCGGGGACCCTTCTCTCCTACGAGCAGTACTTC
TRBV3-2	TRBJ2-7	-	-	CASSQDTEREGPYEQYF	TGTGCCAGCAGCCAAGATACTGAGAGGGAGGGGCCCTACGAGCAGTACTTC
TRBV20-1	TRBJ2-1	-	many	CSASDPARPYNEQFF	TGCAGTGCTAGTGATCCAGCGCGACCTTACAATGAGCAGTTCTTC
TRBV6-1	TRBJ1-5	-	-	CASAPGQGLNQPQHF	TGTGCCAGCGCCCCCGGCCAGGGGCTGAATCAGCCCCAGCATTTT
TRBV7-6	TRBJ2-1	TRBD2	many	CASSLGTSGNGNEQFF	TGTGCCAGCAGCTTGGGGACTAGCGGGAACGGGAATGAGCAGTTCTTC
TRBV2	TRBJ1-1	TRBD1	many	CASSQDRASHSNTEAFF	TGTGCCAGCAGCCAAGACAGGGCGTCTCATTCGAACACTGAAGCTTTCTTT
TRBV4-1	TRBJ2-7	-	few	CASSLGVFDEQYF	TGCGCCAGCAGCCTAGGGGTGTTCGACGAGCAGTACTTC
TRBV5-1	TRBJ2-7	TRBD2	-	CTSSGGGLAGQHYEQYF	TGCACCAGCAGTGGAGGGGGACTAGCGGGTCAACACTACGAGCAGTACTTC
TRBV5-1	TRBJ1-5	TRBD1	many	CASKAGQGPNQPQHF	TGCGCCAGCAAGGCGGGACAGGGGCCAAATCAGCCCCAGCATTTT
TRBV11-2	TRBJ2-7	-	many	CASSLEATFYEQYF	TGTGCCAGCAGCTTAGAGGCCACGTTCTACGAGCAGTACTTC
TRBV30	TRBJ1-1	TRBD1	many	CAWSANRGSYTEAFF	TGTGCCTGGAGTGCAAACAGGGGTTCGTACACTGAAGCTTTCTTT
TRBV20-1	TRBJ1-4	-	-	CSARDSPGAPEKLFF	TGCAGTGCTAGAGATAGTCCGGGGGCCCCGGAAAAACTGTTTTTT
TRBV12-3/TRBV12-4	TRBJ2-5	TRBD2	-	CASTPLAGGPKTQYF	TGTGCCAGCACTCCACTAGCGGGAGGGCCGAAGACCCAGTACTTC
TRBV3-1	TRBJ1-2	TRBD1	few	CASNRAGGPGYTF	TGTGCCAGCAACCGAGCAGGGGGCCCCGGCTACACCTTC
TRBV20-1	TRBJ2-5	-	-	CSAPILGVDETQYF	TGCAGTGCTCCTATTCTGGGAGTGGATGAGACCCAGTACTTC
TRBV13	TRBJ2-5	-	few	CASSSPGAQETQYF	TGTGCCAGCAGCTCCCCAGGGGCCCAAGAGACCCAGTACTTC
TRBV12-3/TRBV12-4	TRBJ2-5	-	few	CASSRSLGTQYF	TGTGCCAGCAGTCGGAGCCTGGGGACCCAGTACTTC
TRBV7-2	TRBJ2-2	TRBD1	few	CASSYRGPGELFF	TGTGCCAGCAGCTACAGGGGCCCCGGGGAGCTGTTTTTT
TRBV7-2	TRBJ2-3	TRBD1	many	CASSRGPEGQGEKDTQYF	TGTGCCAGCAGCCGCGGACCTGAGGGACAGGGGGAGAAAGATACGCAGTATTTT
TRBV2	TRBJ1-2	TRBD1	few	CASSLRGRPYGYTF	TGTGCCAGCAGTCTCAGGGGGCGCCCCTATGGCTACACCTTC
TRBV30	TRBJ2-7	-	-	CAWISGRDSYEQYF	TGTGCCTGGATTTCTGGGAGGGACAGCTACGAGCAGTACTTC
TRBV29-1	TRBJ2-1	-	-	CSVTLGSSYNEQFF	TGCAGCGTTACCCTCGGGAGCTCCTACAATGAGCAGTTCTTC
TRBV27	TRBJ1-2	TRBD1	-	CASSNRGPVGYTF	TGTGCCAGCAGCAACAGGGGGCCTGTTGGCTACACCTTC
TRBV7-9	TRBJ2-7	TRBD1	once	CASSDGTGPYEQYF	TGCGCCAGCAGCGACGGGACAGGGCCTTACGAGCAGTACTTC
TRBV5-6	TRBJ2-1	TRBD1	few	CASSFGTGAYNEQFF	TGTGCCAGCAGCTTTGGGACAGGAGCCTACAATGAGCAGTTCTTC
TRBV6-1	TRBJ2-7	-	few	CASSGKRNSYEQYF	TGTGCCAGCAGTGGGAAGCGGAACTCCTACGAGCAGTACTTC
TRBV6-5	TRBJ2-7	TRBD1	-	CASGHRGYEQYF	TGTGCCAGCGGTCACAGGGGTTACGAGCAGTACTTC
TRBV30	TRBJ1-5	-	few	CAWSRVGGQPQHF	TGTGCCTGGAGTAGAGTAGGGGGACAGCCCCAGCATTTT
TRBV12-3/TRBV12-4	TRBJ2-7	TRBD1	many	CASSRDRGGYEQYF	TGTGCCAGCAGTCGCGACAGGGGAGGCTACGAGCAGTACTTC
TRBV5-1	TRBJ1-2	TRBD1	once	CASSSEGTGGYGYTF	TGCGCCAGCAGCTCGGAAGGGACAGGGGGTTATGGCTACACCTTC
TRBV5-1	TRBJ2-7	TRBD1	many	CASGRQGAYEQYF	TGCGCCAGCGGCCGACAGGGGGCCTACGAGCAGTACTTC
TRBV20-1	TRBJ2-2	-	few	CSARGQRLGAGELFF	TGCAGTGCTAGAGGTCAGAGGCTGGGAGCCGGGGAGCTGTTTTTT
TRBV3-1	TRBJ1-1	-	many	CASSQSESEAFF	TGTGCCAGCAGCCAAAGTGAGTCTGAAGCTTTCTTT
TRBV27	TRBJ2-7	-	many	CASSLQGTDEQYF	TGTGCCAGCAGTTTACAGGGGACCGACGAGCAGTACTTC
TRBV4-3	TRBJ2-7	-	few	CASSPTAASGYEQYF	TGCGCCAGCAGCCCTACCGCAGCGTCGGGTTACGAGCAGTACTTC
TRBV5-8	TRBJ2-1	TRBD2	many	CASSPTSGRGIEQFF	TGTGCCAGCAGCCCGACTAGCGGGAGAGGCATTGAGCAGTTCTTC
TRBV30	TRBJ2-3	-	-	CAWSAVLRTDTQYF	TGTGCCTGGAGCGCAGTTCTGAGGACAGATACGCAGTATTTT
TRBV29-1	TRBJ2-2	TRBD2	-	CSVVFAGANTGELFF	TGCAGCGTTGTGTTCGCGGGGGCGAACACCGGGGAGCTGTTTTTT
TRBV20-1	TRBJ1-6	-	few	CSARAPVVAREAPLHF	TGCAGTGCTAGAGCCCCCGTCGTGGCCCGGGAGGCACCCCTCCACTTT
TRBV7-3	TRBJ2-3	TRBD2	few	CASSGGLSTDTQYF	TGTGCCAGCAGCGGGGGACTAAGCACAGATACGCAGTATTTT
TRBV5-6	TRBJ2-5	-	-	CASSFGGSTETQYF	TGTGCCAGCAGCTTCGGGGGAAGTACGGAGACCCAGTACTTC
TRBV6-1	TRBJ2-7	TRBD2	few	CASTYSSGGFYEQYF	TGTGCCAGCACATATTCTAGCGGGGGCTTCTACGAGCAGTACTTC
TRBV27	TRBJ2-7	TRBD2	-	CASSMGGSGEREQYF	TGTGCCAGCAGCATGGGGGGGTCTGGGGAGAGGGAGCAGTACTTC
TRBV28	TRBJ1-5	-	-	CASSSPYYRDVDQPQHF	TGTGCCAGCAGCAGCCCCTATTACAGGGATGTAGATCAGCCCCAGCATTTT
TRBV28	TRBJ1-2	TRBD1	many	CASREGQGVRGYTF	TGTGCCAGCAGAGAGGGACAGGGGGTACGTGGCTACACCTTC
TRBV30	TRBJ2-7	-	many	CAWTRPPGVEQYF	TGTGCCTGGACCCGACCCCCGGGAGTCGAGCAGTACTTC